This is a list of T cell receptor beta chains from one sample in a study of T cell responses to AZD1222 COVID-19 vaccine. This table comes from immunoSEQ multiplex PCR, and its TCRdb copy is limited to in-frame clones, with some not included. The sample contains over 130,000 clones, more than 85% of which appear only once. The sequences come from peripheral blood, collected on day 0 of AZD1222 vaccination. These receptors originate from an adult in good health. Both conserved end residues are part of each CDR3. Each record gives: CDR3 DNA, CDR3 protein, J gene, D gene, clone size, V gene. D genes are given only for firm matches. The size entry is marked missing in some rows and otherwise reads once, few, many or a size class.

TGTGCTAGTGGTTTGGTAGCGGGGGTCGAGCAGTACTTC CASGLVAGVEQYF TRBJ2-7 TRBD2 - TRBV12-5
TGTGCCAGCAGCCCAGGGATTAATAATGAAAAACTGTTTTTT CASSPGINNEKLFF TRBJ1-4 - - TRBV27
TGTGCCAGCAGCTCTGGAAGGGGGGTATACGAGCAGTACTTC CASSSGRGVYEQYF TRBJ2-7 - once TRBV7-2
TGCAGCGTTGGGGCTAGCGGGGGTCAAGAGACCCAGTACTTC CSVGASGGQETQYF TRBJ2-5 TRBD2 - TRBV29-1
TGTGCCAGCAGCCGGGGACAGGGGGGTGAAAAACTGTTTTTT CASSRGQGGEKLFF TRBJ1-4 TRBD1 - TRBV7-8
TGTGCCAGCAGCCCTAGGGGGACAGGCCCTTTTAACTATGGCTACACCTTC CASSPRGTGPFNYGYTF TRBJ1-2 TRBD1 - TRBV7-9
TGTGCCAGCAGTACCTCGACGGGGTGGGGTCAGCCCCAGCATTTT CASSTSTGWGQPQHF TRBJ1-5 - - TRBV27
TGCGCCAGCAGGCCTGGACTAGCGGGGGGGCGTGGCACAGATACGCAGTATTTT CASRPGLAGGRGTDTQYF TRBJ2-3 TRBD2 - TRBV5-1
TGTGCCAGCAGCTTGGGAGGCCTCCCCTCCTACGAGCAGTACTTC CASSLGGLPSYEQYF TRBJ2-7 - - TRBV5-4
TGTGCCAGCAGCGTAGGGCTACAGGCTCAAGAGACCCAGTACTTC CASSVGLQAQETQYF TRBJ2-5 - - TRBV9
TGCAGTGCTAGTACAGGGGGAATCGGAGGGCAGTACTTC CSASTGGIGGQYF TRBJ2-7 TRBD1 - TRBV20-1
TGTGCCAGCAGTTTCTCGAGAGAGCAGTACGAGCAGTACTTC CASSFSREQYEQYF TRBJ2-7 - once TRBV6-6
TGTGCCAGCAGTGAACCCATAACTAATGAAAAACTGTTTTTT CASSEPITNEKLFF TRBJ1-4 - - TRBV25-1
TGTGCCAGCAGCCAAGCGGGGGCGCTCGGAGCAGATACGCAGTATTTT CASSQAGALGADTQYF TRBJ2-3 - - TRBV3-1/TRBV3-2
TGTGCCAGCAGCCAGGGCGAGAGTTCACCCCTCCACTTT CASSQGESSPLHF TRBJ1-6 - - TRBV3-1/TRBV3-2
TGTGCCAGCAGCGCCATGGGCACAGATACGCAGTATTTT CASSAMGTDTQYF TRBJ2-3 - - TRBV9
TGTGCCAGCTCAGAAAAGCGGGGGACCGCCAAAGGGGAGACCCAGTACTTC CASSEKRGTAKGETQYF TRBJ2-5 TRBD2 - TRBV18
TGTGCCAGTAGTGCAAGGGGTGGCTTAAGCACAGATACGCAGTATTTT CASSARGGLSTDTQYF TRBJ2-3 - - TRBV19
TGCGCCAGCAGCTTGCCGGCCCCCACTGAAGCTTTCTTT CASSLPAPTEAFF TRBJ1-1 - - TRBV5-1
TGCGCCAGCAGCTCGGGGGGCCCAGCGAGCGAGCAGTACTTC CASSSGGPASEQYF TRBJ2-7 - - TRBV5-1
TGTGCCTGGAGTGTGGGCACTCAAGAGACCCAGTACTTC CAWSVGTQETQYF TRBJ2-5 - - TRBV30
TGTGCCAGCAGTCTGGGACAGGGGTCCTCCTACGAGCAGTACTTC CASSLGQGSSYEQYF TRBJ2-7 TRBD1 - TRBV6-2/TRBV6-3
TGTGCCAGCACCCATACGCCCTACGAGCAGTACTTC CASTHTPYEQYF TRBJ2-7 - - TRBV6-5
TGTGCCATCAGTGAAGAGAGACTCTATGGCTACACCTTC CAISEERLYGYTF TRBJ1-2 - - TRBV10-3
TGTGCCAGCAGTGAGGTGGGGCGCCGCACAGATACGCAGTATTTT CASSEVGRRTDTQYF TRBJ2-3 - - TRBV27
TGTGCCAGCAGTCTACGACAGGTGACCTACAATGAGCAGTTCTTC CASSLRQVTYNEQFF TRBJ2-1 - - TRBV6-2/TRBV6-3